The clone carrying this T cell receptor beta chain occurred a few times. Its antigen is not identified. The entry originates in a study of OX40 agonist ivuxolimab in advanced cancers. Study-wide points: At 0.1 to 3.0 mg/kg and by week 6, CD4+ and CD8+ T cells in the blood had expanded clonally.

The method was immunoSEQ multiplex PCR; TCRdb's version includes in-frame clones alone and lacks a portion of them. The profile shows approximately 11,000 clones, approximately 78% of them singletons. V lost 4 bases to trimming and J lost 5 bases, with 9 bases between them. The CDR3 covers 13 residues. CDR1 is SGDLS and CDR2 is YYNGEE in the germline V gene. This clonotype was obtained from an adult with an advanced solid tumor such as melanoma, head and neck, liver or kidney cancer. The J gene is TRBJ2-2, the V gene TRBV9; D unresolved. Sample: CD4+ or CD8+ T cells sorted from blood, taken in a trial of the OX40 agonist ivuxolimab. For the CDR3, the DNA is TGTGCCAGCAGCTCTCTGGCGACCGGGGAGCTGTTTTTT. Translation: CASSSLATGELFF.